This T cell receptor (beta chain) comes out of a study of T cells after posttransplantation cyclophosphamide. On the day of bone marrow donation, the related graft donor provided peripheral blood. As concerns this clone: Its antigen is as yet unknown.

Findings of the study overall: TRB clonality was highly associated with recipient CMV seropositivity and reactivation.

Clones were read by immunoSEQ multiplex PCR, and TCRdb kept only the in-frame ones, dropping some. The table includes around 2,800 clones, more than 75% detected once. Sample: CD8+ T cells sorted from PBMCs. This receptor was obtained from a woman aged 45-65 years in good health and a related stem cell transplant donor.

The CDR3 is CASSIGHQGNEQFF. The CDR3 nucleotides are TGTGCCAGTAGTATAGGGCACCAGGGGAATGAGCAGTTCTTC. This chain links TRBV19 with TRBJ2-1, with D tentatively TRBD1 (6 bases). The CDR3 is made up of 14 amino acids. CDR1 is LNHDA and CDR2 is SQIVND in the germline V gene (reference sequence). V was shortened by 1 base and J by 7 bases, with 11 bases between the two germline ends.